This TCR beta chain was recorded in a study of blood T cell repertoires in COVID-19. Study context: The United States, Italy and Spain were the sources of the acute and convalescent COVID-19 samples.

In the authors' workflow: Using reference gene primer amplification, nucleated cell counts were estimated. The repertoire was sequenced with immunoSEQ multiplex PCR; TCRdb's copy has only in-frame clones and lacks some. D and trimming were read from the DNA, whereas the V and J calls and clone size are those reported in that table. The sample gives under 300,000 clones, 80% to 85% of which show up once; about 1.5% is in the top ten. The sequence was collected from a woman aged 40 to 55 who had recovered from COVID-19. The sample consisted of peripheral blood.

The CDR3 DNA sequence: TGTGCCAGCAGTTACCTCCGGGACAGCAAAGAGACCCAGTACTTC. Translation gives CASSYLRDSKETQYF. This sequence joins TRBV6-5 and TRBJ2-5, with 7 bases aligning to TRBD1. The CDR3 consists of 15 residues. Germline CDR1 MNHEY, CDR2 SVGAGI. J lost 3 bases, V lost 2 bases, and 6 bases had no gene match.